These 21 T cell receptor beta chains came from one sample sequenced in a study of early T cells in non-severe SARS-CoV-2 infection. TCRdb reprocessed the 5' RACE reads via MiXCR and lists one record per CDR3 protein. The table shows about 84,000 distinct CDR3 sequences, with about 12% occurring only once. The specimen was whole blood. All receptors derive from an adult who was a healthcare worker with PCR-confirmed SARS-CoV-2 infection or an uninfected control (not recorded which).

In its sample, this clonotype was seen a few times. This rearrangement joins TRBV15 to TRBJ2-2; possibly TRBD1 or TRBD2 for D (5 bases each). Germline assignment: CDR1 LNHNV and CDR2 YYDKDF (reference sequence). The germline V and J ends were trimmed by 4 bases and 6 bases, with 12 bases remaining between them. This CDR3 has 14 residues. The CDR3 DNA sequence: TGTGCCACCAGCACTTATGGGGGATCCGGGGAGCTGTTTTTT. This gives the protein CATSTYGGSGELFF.

This clonotype has only a few counts. The chain has TRBV29-1 and TRBJ2-2, with D possibly TRBD1 on 5 matching bases. This CDR3 has 17 residues. V dropped 0 bases and J dropped 1 base, with 15 bases sitting between them. Germline values: CDR1 SQVTM, CDR2 ANQGSEA. CDR3 region: CSVEDLEGAENTGELFF. The CDR3 DNA sequence: TGCAGCGTTGAAGATCTTGAAGGGGCCGAGAACACCGGGGAGCTGTTTTTT.

This clonotype was observed a handful of times. This chain connects TRBV28 to TRBJ1-1; D gene unclear. The V end lost 5 bases, the J end lost 5 bases, and 12 bases lay between the germline ends. CDR3 length: 13 residues. In germline, CDR1 is MDHEN, CDR2 SYDVKM. CDR3 DNA: TGTGCCAGCAGTCTCCTCTCGGGGACTGAAGCTTTCTTT. This gives the protein CASSLLSGTEAFF.

The V gene is TRBV19, the J gene TRBJ1-6; TRBD1 is a possible D gene (6 bases). V was cut by 5 bases and J by 7 bases, with 12 bases left in between. This CDR3 is built from 14 residues. Germline loops: CDR1 LNHDA, CDR2 SQIVND (reference sequence). The CDR3 protein is CASSQGFANSPLHF. DNA of the CDR3: TGTGCCAGTAGTCAGGGGTTTGCGAATTCACCCCTCCACTTT.

The V call is TRBV7-9, the J call TRBJ2-5; perhaps TRBD2 as D (7 bases). Germline-derived CDR1 and CDR2 are SEHNR and FQNEAQ (reference sequence). This CDR3 is 14 amino acids long. Between the trimmed V and J ends, which lost 1 base and 4 bases, there was a span of 10 bases. The CDR3 nucleotides read TGTGCCAGCAGCTTAGTGGGGGGGCGAGAGACCCAGTACTTC. Its protein is CASSLVGGRETQYF.

At least ten counts were recorded for this clonotype. V usage is TRBV3-1 and J usage is TRBJ2-4; the D gene is possibly TRBD2 (6 bases). CDR3 size: 18 residues. Germline V gives CDR1 LGHDT, CDR2 YNNKEL (reference sequence). Trimming pared 1 base from V and 0 bases from J, leaving 16 bases between. CDR3 sequence: CASSQGSSGGLAKNIQYF. CDR3 DNA sequence: TGTGCCAGCAGCCAAGGAAGTAGCGGAGGATTAGCCAAAAACATTCAGTACTTC.

This clonotype occurred a few times. CDR3 amino acids: CASSFRAGLASHTQYF. CDR3 sequence (DNA): TGTGCCAGCAGCTTTAGAGCCGGGCTAGCTTCCCATACGCAGTATTTT. The J gene is TRBJ2-3, the V gene TRBV7-2; tentative D call: TRBD2 (5 bases). Between the trimmed V and J ends, which lost 3 bases and 7 bases, there was a span of 20 bases. This CDR3 comprises 16 residues. CDR1 is SGHTA and CDR2 is FQGNSA in the germline V gene. Using reference TRBV7-2 and TRBJ2-3 for the parts outside the CDR3, the full variable domain is GAGVSQSPSNKVTEKGKDVELRCDPISGHTALYWYRQSLGQGLEFLIYFQGNSAPDKSGLPSDRFSAERTGGSVSTLTIQRTQQEDSAVYLCASSFRAGLASHTQYFGPGTRLTVL.

The V gene is TRBV5-8, the J gene TRBJ1-6; no reliable D call. Per the germline V gene, CDR1 is SGHTS and CDR2 is YDEGEE. The V end lost 2 bases, the J end lost 4 bases, and 7 bases lay between the germline ends. There are 14 residues in the CDR3. DNA for the CDR3: TGTGCCAGCAGCTTCAGCCGATATAATTCACCCCTCCACTTT. Translated, it gives CASSFSRYNSPLHF.

Many counts were recorded for this clonotype. The chain joins TRBV6-5 to TRBJ2-3; D could derive from TRBD1 or TRBD2 (6 bases each). CDR1 is MNHEY, CDR2 SVGAGI, per germline. CDR3 length: 17 amino acids. V shed 0 bases and J shed 2 bases, with 15 bases lying between them. The CDR3 region is CASSYSRDIKPTDTQYF. The CDR3 DNA reads TGTGCCAGCAGTTACTCGCGGGACATCAAACCCACAGATACGCAGTATTTT.

The V call is TRBV25-1, the J call TRBJ2-5; the match to TRBD2 covers 7 bases. This CDR3 spans 15 amino acids. J gave up 0 bases and V 1 base, and 2 bases lay outside the gene matches. Germline V gene sequence: CDR1 MGHDK, CDR2 SYGVNS. CDR3 bases: TGTGCCAGCAGTGAATGGCTAGCGGACCAAGAGACCCAGTACTTC. It encodes CASSEWLADQETQYF. Full variable domain (remainder filled in from reference TRBV25-1 and TRBJ2-5): EADIYQTPRYLVIGTGKKITLECSQTMGHDKMYWYQQDPGMELHLIHYSYGVNSTEKGDLSSESTVSRIRTEHFPLTLESARPSHTSQYLCASSEWLADQETQYFGPGTRLLVL.

This chain links TRBV29-1 with TRBJ2-1; D tentatively fits TRBD1 or TRBD2 (5 bases each). This CDR3 has 11 amino acids. V was cut by 4 bases and J by 6 bases, with 7 bases left in between. CDR1 is SQVTM and CDR2 is ANQGSEA in the germline V gene. The CDR3 DNA is TGCAGCGTTGCGGGGCCCAATGAGCAGTTCTTC. It specifies CSVAGPNEQFF.

This clonotype was seen at least ten times. This chain links TRBV7-6 with TRBJ2-1; possible D gene TRBD2, 5 bases. V was cut by 5 bases and J by 2 bases, with 16 bases left in between. There are 16 residues in the CDR3. Germline CDR1 and CDR2: SGHVS and FNYEAQ. Written as DNA, the CDR3 is TGTGCCAGCAGCCCGAGCGTGTCGGGAACCTACAATGAGCAGTTCTTC. Protein product: CASSPSVSGTYNEQFF.

This clonotype was seen a handful of times. This chain uses TRBV6-5 with TRBJ1-3; D is ambiguous. The germline V gene encodes CDR1 MNHEY and CDR2 SVGAGI. There are 16 residues in the CDR3. Trimming cost V 6 bases and J 0 bases, with 15 bases left between them. CDR3 in DNA: TGTGCCAGCAGCTTACTACGGTGGAGCTCTGGAAACACCATATATTTT. Translated: CASSLLRWSSGNTIYF.

This clonotype has ten or more counts. The chain joins TRBV27 to TRBJ2-1; 9 bases line up with TRBD1. Germline V lookup: CDR1 MNHEY, CDR2 SMNVEV (reference sequence). The CDR3 is made up of 15 amino acids. The trim removed 5 bases at V and 7 bases at J, leaving 9 bases unmatched. CDR3 sequence reads: CASSPRTGDYNEQFF. As DNA, the CDR3 is TGTGCCAGCAGTCCGAGGACAGGGGATTATAATGAGCAGTTCTTC.

The chain combines TRBV5-1 with TRBJ2-7; the D gene is possibly TRBD2 (6 bases). There are 14 residues in the CDR3. Trimming shortened V by 1 base and J by 6 bases, and 14 bases separated the two germline ends. The V gene's germline CDR1 is SGHRS and CDR2 YFSETQ. The CDR3 DNA reads as TGCGCCAGCAGCTTGAATGTGGGACTTGCCGAGCAGTACTTC. As protein: CASSLNVGLAEQYF. Combining the CDR3 with reference TRBV5-1 and TRBJ2-7 gives the whole variable domain KAGVTQTPRYLIKTRGQQVTLSCSPISGHRSVSWYQQTPGQGLQFLFEYFSETQRNKGNFPGRFSGRQFSNSRSEMNVSTLELGDSALYLCASSLNVGLAEQYFGPGTRLTVT.

V gene TRBV12-3 or TRBV12-4 combines with J gene TRBJ2-4, with D unresolved. V was clipped by 2 bases and J by 0 bases, with 5 bases between them. The CDR3 runs 14 residues. CDR3: CASSLTLAKNIQYF. DNA for the CDR3: TGTGCCAGCAGTTTAACCTTAGCCAAAAACATTCAGTACTTC.

This clonotype was detected only a few times. V usage is TRBV7-9 and J usage is TRBJ2-1; D is undetermined. The length of the CDR3 is 13 residues. From germline, CDR1 is SEHNR and CDR2 FQNEAQ (reference sequence). Trimming stripped 3 bases from V and 6 bases from J, with 9 bases between. CDR3 DNA: TGTGCCAGCAGCTTTAGAAGCCGCAATGAGCAGTTCTTC. This sequence encodes CASSFRSRNEQFF.

This rearrangement joins TRBV11-2 to TRBJ1-3; a possible D gene is TRBD1 (5 bases). Trimming stripped 7 bases from V and 0 bases from J, with 16 bases between. Germline V gene sequence: CDR1 SGHAT, CDR2 FQNNGV. The CDR3 sequence is 16 residues long. CDR3 in DNA: TGTGCCAGCACCTCAGGGTTGTCGAGCTCTGGAAACACCATATATTTT. It encodes CASTSGLSSSGNTIYF.

This clonotype occurred many times. CDR3 protein: CASSSFKGASGTYEQYF. The CDR3 DNA is TGTGCCAGCAGCTCCTTCAAGGGGGCTAGCGGGACCTACGAGCAGTACTTC. V and J are TRBV7-8 and TRBJ2-7; 9 bases are shared with TRBD2. V gave up 4 bases and J gave up 2 bases; unmatched junction bases: 12. The germline CDR1 and CDR2 sequences are SGHVS and FQNEAQ. The CDR3 sequence is 17 residues long.

Ten or more counts support this clonotype. The CDR3 reads CSARDLDPSSGNTIYF. The DNA of the CDR3 is TGCAGTGCTAGAGATCTCGACCCAAGCTCTGGAAACACCATATATTTT. The J gene is TRBJ1-3, the V gene TRBV20-1; no firm D call. V gave up 0 bases and J gave up 0 bases, with 12 bases separating them. Germline CDR1 DFQATT, CDR2 SNEGSKA (reference sequence). This CDR3 spans 16 amino acids.

V is TRBV20-1 and J is TRBJ2-7, with no clear D. Trimming left V 5 bases short and J 11 bases short, with 7 bases between. The germline CDR1 and CDR2 sequences are DFQATT and SNEGSKA (reference sequence). The CDR3 covers 8 residues. The DNA of the CDR3 is TGCAGTGCTGGATCGGAGTACTTC. It encodes CSAGSEYF.